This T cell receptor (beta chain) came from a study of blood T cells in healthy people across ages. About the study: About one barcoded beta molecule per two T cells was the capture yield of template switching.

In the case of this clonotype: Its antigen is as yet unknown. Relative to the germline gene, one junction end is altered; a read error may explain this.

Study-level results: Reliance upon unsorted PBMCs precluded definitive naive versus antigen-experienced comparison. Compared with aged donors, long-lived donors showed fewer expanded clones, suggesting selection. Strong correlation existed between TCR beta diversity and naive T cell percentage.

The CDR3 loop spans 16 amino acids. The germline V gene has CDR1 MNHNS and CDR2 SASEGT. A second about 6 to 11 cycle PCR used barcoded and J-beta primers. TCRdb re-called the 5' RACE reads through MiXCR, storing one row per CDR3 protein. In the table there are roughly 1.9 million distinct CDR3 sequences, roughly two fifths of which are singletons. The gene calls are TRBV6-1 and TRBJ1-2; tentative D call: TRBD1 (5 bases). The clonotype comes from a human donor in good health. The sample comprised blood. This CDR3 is CASSEALVDTTYGDTF. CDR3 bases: TGTGCCAGCAGTGAAGCATTAGTGGACACGACCTATGGCGACACCTTC.